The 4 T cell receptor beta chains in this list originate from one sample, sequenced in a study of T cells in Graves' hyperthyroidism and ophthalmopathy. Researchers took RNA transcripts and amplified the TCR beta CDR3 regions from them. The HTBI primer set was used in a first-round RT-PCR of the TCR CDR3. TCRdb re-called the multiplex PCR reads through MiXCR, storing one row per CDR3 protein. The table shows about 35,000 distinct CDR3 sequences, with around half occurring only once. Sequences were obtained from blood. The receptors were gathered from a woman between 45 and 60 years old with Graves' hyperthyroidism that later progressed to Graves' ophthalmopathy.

Here the CDR3 DNA reads TGCGCCAGCAGCTTGGGAGGGGCTGACTACGAGCAGTACTTC. It translates to CASSLGGADYEQYF. The genes are TRBV5-1 and TRBJ2-7; D tentatively fits TRBD1 or TRBD2 (5 bases each). The CDR3 sequence is 14 residues long. Germline V gene data show CDR1 as SGHRS and CDR2 as YFSETQ. V was shortened by 0 bases and J by 3 bases, with 10 bases between the two germline ends.

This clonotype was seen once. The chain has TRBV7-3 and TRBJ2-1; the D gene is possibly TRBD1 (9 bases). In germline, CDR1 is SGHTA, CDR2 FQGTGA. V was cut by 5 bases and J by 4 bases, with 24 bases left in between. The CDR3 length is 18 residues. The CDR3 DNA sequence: TGTGCCAGCAGCCTACTAGCGGCAGGGACAGGGACGTACAATGAGCAGTTCTTC. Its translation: CASSLLAAGTGTYNEQFF.

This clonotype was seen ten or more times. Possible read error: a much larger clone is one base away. In DNA form, the CDR3 reads TGTGCCACCAAAGGGGCAGAAAGGGATCCGAACACCGGGGAGCTGTTTTTT. It translates to CATKGAERDPNTGELFF. The genes are TRBV10-3 and TRBJ2-2; D perhaps matches TRBD1 (5 bases). The length of the CDR3 is 17 residues. The V end lost 10 bases, the J end lost 0 bases, and 21 bases lay between the germline ends. CDR1 and CDR2 (germline): ENHRY, SYGVKD.

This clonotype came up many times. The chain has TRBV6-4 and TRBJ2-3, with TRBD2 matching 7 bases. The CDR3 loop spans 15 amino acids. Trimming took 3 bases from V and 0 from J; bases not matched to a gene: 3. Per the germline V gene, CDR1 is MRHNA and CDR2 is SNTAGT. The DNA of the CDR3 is TGTGCCAGCAGTGAAATGGGGGGGAGCACAGATACGCAGTATTTT. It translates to CASSEMGGSTDTQYF.